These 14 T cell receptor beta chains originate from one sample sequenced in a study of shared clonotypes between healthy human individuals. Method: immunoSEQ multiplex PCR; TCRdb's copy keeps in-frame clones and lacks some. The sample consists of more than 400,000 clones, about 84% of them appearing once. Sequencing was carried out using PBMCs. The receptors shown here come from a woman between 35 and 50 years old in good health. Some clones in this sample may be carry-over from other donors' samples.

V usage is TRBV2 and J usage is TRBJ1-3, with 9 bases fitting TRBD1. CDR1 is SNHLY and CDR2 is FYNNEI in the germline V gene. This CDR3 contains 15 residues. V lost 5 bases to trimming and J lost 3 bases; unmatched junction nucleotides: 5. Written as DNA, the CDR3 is TGTGCCAGCAGTCCGGACAGGGGTTATGGAAACACCATATATTTT. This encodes CASSPDRGYGNTIYF.

CDR3 DNA: TGTGCCAGCAGCCATAATTTAGGGGGACAAGAAGAGACCCAGTACTTC. Protein sequence: CASSHNLGGQEETQYF. This rearrangement joins TRBV7-9 to TRBJ2-5, with a tentative D call TRBD1 (6 bases). The CDR3 runs to 16 residues. V dropped 5 bases and J dropped 3 bases, with 19 bases sitting between them. CDR1 and CDR2 from the germline V gene are SEHNR and FQNEAQ (reference sequence).

This CDR3 reads CASSSASPMTGELFF. CDR3 bases: TGTGCCAGCAGTTCGGCTAGCCCCATGACCGGGGAGCTGTTTTTT. The chain recombines TRBV28 with TRBJ2-2; maybe TRBD2 (5 bases). This CDR3 region has 15 residues. The ends were cut back, 4 bases at V and 5 bases at J, with 14 bases in the middle. Germline V gene sequence: CDR1 MDHEN, CDR2 SYDVKM.

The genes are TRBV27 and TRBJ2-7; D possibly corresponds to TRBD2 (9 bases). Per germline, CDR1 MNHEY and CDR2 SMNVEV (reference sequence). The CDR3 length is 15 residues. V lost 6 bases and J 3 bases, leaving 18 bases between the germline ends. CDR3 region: CASSRQGREGYEQYF. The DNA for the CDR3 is TGTGCCAGCAGCCGACAGGGGCGGGAGGGCTACGAGCAGTACTTC.

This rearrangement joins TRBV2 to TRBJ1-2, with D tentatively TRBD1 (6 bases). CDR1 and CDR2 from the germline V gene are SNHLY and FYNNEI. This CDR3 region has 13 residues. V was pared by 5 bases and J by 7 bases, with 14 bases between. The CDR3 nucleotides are TGTGCCAGCAGTTACAGGGAGCAGGCTGGCTACACCTTC. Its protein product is CASSYREQAGYTF.

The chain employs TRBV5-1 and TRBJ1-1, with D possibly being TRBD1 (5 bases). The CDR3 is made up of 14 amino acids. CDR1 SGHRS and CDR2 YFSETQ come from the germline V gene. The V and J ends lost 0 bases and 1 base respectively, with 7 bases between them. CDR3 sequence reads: CASSLGQQNTEAFF. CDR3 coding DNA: TGCGCCAGCAGCTTGGGACAGCAGAACACTGAAGCTTTCTTT.

The CDR3 region is CASSFPLELGDTQYF. The CDR3 region has the DNA TGCGCCAGCAGCTTCCCCCTGGAATTGGGAGATACGCAGTATTTT. The gene calls are TRBV5-1 and TRBJ2-3, with D unclear. From germline, CDR1 is SGHRS and CDR2 YFSETQ. With 2 bases removed from V and 5 bases from J, the gap between germline ends came to 15 bases. The CDR3 totals 15 residues.

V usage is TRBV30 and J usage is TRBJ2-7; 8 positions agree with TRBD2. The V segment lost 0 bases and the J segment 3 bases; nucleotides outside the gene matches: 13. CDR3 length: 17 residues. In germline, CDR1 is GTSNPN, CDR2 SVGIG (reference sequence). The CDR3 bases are TGTGCCTGGAGTGTACTTCCGGGTAGCGGGACCTTCTACGAGCAGTACTTC. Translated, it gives CAWSVLPGSGTFYEQYF.

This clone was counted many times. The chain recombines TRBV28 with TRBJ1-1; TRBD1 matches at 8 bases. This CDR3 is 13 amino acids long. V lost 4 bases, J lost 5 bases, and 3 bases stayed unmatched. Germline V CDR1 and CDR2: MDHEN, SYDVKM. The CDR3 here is CASSWTGYTEAFF. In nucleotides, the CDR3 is TGTGCCAGCAGTTGGACAGGGTATACTGAAGCTTTCTTT.

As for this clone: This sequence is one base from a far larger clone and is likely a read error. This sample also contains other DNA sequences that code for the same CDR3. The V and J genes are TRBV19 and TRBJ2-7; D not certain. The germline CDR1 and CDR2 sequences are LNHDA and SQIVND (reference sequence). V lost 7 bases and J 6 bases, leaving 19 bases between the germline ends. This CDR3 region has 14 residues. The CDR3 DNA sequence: TGTGCCAGTAAGTTTAACAGTATAAGTTCCGAGCAGTACTTC. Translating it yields CASKFNSISSEQYF.

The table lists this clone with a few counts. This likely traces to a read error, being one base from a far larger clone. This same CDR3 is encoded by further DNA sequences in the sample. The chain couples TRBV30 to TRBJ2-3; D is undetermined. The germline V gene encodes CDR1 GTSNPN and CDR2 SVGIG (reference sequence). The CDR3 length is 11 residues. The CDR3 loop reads CAWKPVGTQYF. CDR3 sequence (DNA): TGTGCCTGGAAACCCGTGGGTACGCAGTATTTC.

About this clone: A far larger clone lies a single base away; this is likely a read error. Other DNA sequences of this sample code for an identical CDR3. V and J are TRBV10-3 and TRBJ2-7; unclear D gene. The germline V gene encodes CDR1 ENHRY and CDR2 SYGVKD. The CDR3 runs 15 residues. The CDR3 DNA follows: TGTGCCATCAGTGAGGGGCCTTCGTCGTCCTATGAGCAGTACTTC. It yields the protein CAISEGPSSSYEQYF.

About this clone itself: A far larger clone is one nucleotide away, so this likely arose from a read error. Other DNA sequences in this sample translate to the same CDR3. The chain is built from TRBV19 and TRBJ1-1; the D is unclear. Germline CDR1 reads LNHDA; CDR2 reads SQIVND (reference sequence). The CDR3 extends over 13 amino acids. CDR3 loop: CASSIVVNTEAFF. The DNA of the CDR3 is TGTGCCAGTAGTATTGTGGTGAACACTGAGGCTTTCTTT.

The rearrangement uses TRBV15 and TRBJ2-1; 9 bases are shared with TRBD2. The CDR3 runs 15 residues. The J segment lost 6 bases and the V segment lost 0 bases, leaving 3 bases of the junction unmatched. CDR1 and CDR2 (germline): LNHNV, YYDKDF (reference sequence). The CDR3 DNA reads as TGTGCCACCAGCAGAGAGCGGGAGGGGGGCAATGAGCAGTTCTTC. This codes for CATSREREGGNEQFF. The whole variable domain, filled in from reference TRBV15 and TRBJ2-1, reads DAMVIQNPRYQVTQFGKPVTLSCSQTLNHNVMYWYQQKSSQAPKLLFHYYDKDFNNEADTPDNFQSRRPNTSFCFLDIRSPGLGDTAMYLCATSREREGGNEQFFGPGTRLTVL.